These 4 T cell receptor beta chains share one sample of origin, sequenced in a study of blood T cell repertoires in COVID-19. Sequencing used immunoSEQ multiplex PCR; TCRdb keeps in-frame clones, though not all of them. The sample shows approximately 260,000 clones, nearly 85% of them seen only once. Sequencing used peripheral blood. All receptors derive from a human donor in a cohort sampled during active COVID-19.

The rearrangement uses TRBV7-2 and TRBJ1-6; 10 bases fit TRBD1. V was clipped by 5 bases and J by 0 bases; unmatched bases: 4. This CDR3 region has 17 residues. Per germline, CDR1 SGHTA and CDR2 FQGNSA. The CDR3 nucleotides read TGTGCCAGCAGCACCAGGACAGGGGGCTCCTATAATTCACCCCTCCACTTT. The encoded protein is CASSTRTGGSYNSPLHF.

The V and J genes are TRBV4-3 and TRBJ2-7; 8 bases line up with TRBD1. The CDR3 is 15 residues long. The germline CDR1 and CDR2 sequences are LGHNA and YSLEER. With V trimmed by 2 bases and J by 3 bases, 6 bases remained unmatched. The CDR3 DNA reads TGCGCCAGCAGCCAATCCGGGACAGGCGACTACGAGCAGTACTTC. It specifies CASSQSGTGDYEQYF.

The rearrangement joins TRBV7-2 to TRBJ2-1; 10 bases are shared with TRBD2. The V segment lost 6 bases and the J segment 6 bases; nucleotides outside the gene matches: 11. Germline V gene data show CDR1 as SGHTA and CDR2 as FQGNSA. This CDR3 is 16 amino acids long. CDR3 loop: CASRPGSGGAFNEQFF. In nucleotides, the CDR3 is TGTGCCAGCAGGCCGGGGAGCGGGGGGGCTTTCAATGAGCAGTTCTTC.

CDR3: CASSVRSNEQYF. CDR3 nucleotides: TGTGCCAGTAGTGTTCGGTCCAACGAGCAGTACTTC. The chain recombines TRBV19 with TRBJ2-7; D is unclear. V was trimmed by 5 bases and J by 5 bases, leaving 10 bases between them. The CDR3 consists of 12 residues. Germline CDR1 and CDR2: LNHDA and SQIVND (reference sequence).